These 18 T cell receptor beta chains were sequenced from one sample in a study of T cells after yellow fever vaccination. TCRdb processed the 5' RACE reads anew with MiXCR; each CDR3 protein has one entry. The data show some 400,000 distinct CDR3 sequences, 6.2% seen once. Material: PBMCs, obtained 5 days after the yellow fever booster vaccination. These receptors all come from a man aged 25-45 years who received the YFV17D yellow fever vaccine.

In its sample, this clonotype was seen many times. The chain has TRBV20-1 and TRBJ2-1, with 7 bases aligning to TRBD2. V lost 3 bases, J lost 2 bases, and 7 bases stayed unmatched. The CDR3 is 15 amino acids. Germline V gene sequence: CDR1 DFQATT, CDR2 SNEGSKA (reference sequence). CDR3 bases: TGCAGTGCTAGGCCGGCTAGCGGAACCTACAATGAGCAGTTCTTC. This translates into CSARPASGTYNEQFF.

This chain joins TRBV6-1 and TRBJ2-1; no clear D. The V end lost 6 bases, the J end lost 3 bases, and 18 bases lay between the germline ends. Germline lookup yields CDR1 MNHNS and CDR2 SASEGT. The CDR3 has 16 residues. The CDR3 DNA is TGTGCCAGCAGAGCCTCGGGCAGTTTCCACTACAATGAGCAGTTCTTC. Protein product: CASRASGSFHYNEQFF.

This clonotype was counted between two and nine times. This sequence joins TRBV20-1 and TRBJ2-1; a weak D match, TRBD1 (6 bases). The CDR3 is 11 amino acids. Germline CDR1 reads DFQATT; CDR2 reads SNEGSKA (reference sequence). The chain's CDR3 is CSVTGFNEQFF. The CDR3 DNA is TGCAGCGTGACAGGTTTTAATGAGCAGTTCTTC.

In its sample, this clonotype was seen once. The chain is built from TRBV24-1 and TRBJ2-2; 7 bases are shared with TRBD2. Trimming removed 10 bases from V and 1 base from J; junction bases left unmatched: 5. The CDR3 is made up of 14 amino acids. Germline V gene lookup returns CDR1 KGHDR and CDR2 SFDVKD. This CDR3 is CATSTSENTGELFF. As DNA, the CDR3 is TGTGCCACGTCAACTAGCGAGAACACCGGGGAGCTGTTTTTT.

In this sample, this clonotype turned up many times. The chain combines TRBV6-6 with TRBJ2-7; D not resolved. V lost 0 bases, J lost 2 bases, and 2 bases lay in between. Germline-derived CDR1 and CDR2 are MNHNY and SVGAGI (reference sequence). This CDR3 spans 12 amino acids. CDR3 sequence (DNA): TGTGCCAGCAGTTACTCTCCCTACGAGCAGTACTTC. This sequence encodes CASSYSPYEQYF.

The J gene is TRBJ2-2, the V gene TRBV4-3; D is ambiguous. The CDR3 is made up of 13 amino acids. Trimming removed 0 bases at V and 6 bases at J, with 5 bases between. CDR1 and CDR2 from the germline V gene are LGHNA and YSLEER. Written as DNA, the CDR3 is TGCGCCAGCAGCCAAGATCTCTCCGGGGAGCTGTTTTTT. This sequence encodes CASSQDLSGELFF.

This clonotype was counted a few times. The V gene is TRBV23-1, the J gene TRBJ1-5; 11 bases agree with TRBD1. TRBV23-1 is reported as an ORF; its role is uncertain. The CDR3 has 17 residues. Germline trimming cut 10 bases from V and 4 bases from J; bases unmatched to any gene: 15. The CDR3 reads CATPPGTGGRINQPQHF. The CDR3 nucleotides are TGCGCCACCCCGCCGGGGACAGGGGGTAGGATTAATCAGCCCCAGCATTTT.

This clonotype was recorded many times. This chain's CDR3 is CASSFDPGRDSNNEQFF. In DNA, the CDR3 is TGTGCCAGCAGCTTTGACCCCGGAAGGGACAGTAACAATGAGCAGTTCTTC. The J gene is TRBJ2-1, the V gene TRBV7-9, with 7 bases aligning to TRBD1. The CDR3 runs to 17 residues. Germline V CDR1 and CDR2: SEHNR, FQNEAQ (reference sequence). The V and J ends lost 3 bases and 5 bases, in that order; junction bases with no gene match: 13.

This chain connects TRBV20-1 to TRBJ1-2; no firm D call. Between the trimmed V and J ends, which lost 8 bases and 6 bases, there was a span of 16 bases. The CDR3 has 12 residues. Germline loops: CDR1 DFQATT, CDR2 SNEGSKA (reference sequence). The DNA of the CDR3 is TGCAGTACGCGCGGGATAGGTCATGGCTACACCTTC. It yields the protein CSTRGIGHGYTF.

This clonotype was seen a few times. The genes are TRBV2 and TRBJ2-1; 7 bases fit TRBD2. Germline CDR1 and CDR2: SNHLY and FYNNEI. V dropped 6 bases and J dropped 6; count of bases not matched to a gene: 8. The CDR3 length is 14 residues. CDR3 loop: CASRGLPGPNEQFF. In DNA, the CDR3 is TGTGCCAGCAGGGGACTACCTGGGCCCAATGAGCAGTTCTTC.

This clonotype was seen only a few times. The chain uses TRBV20-1 and TRBJ2-5; TRBD2 aligns across 8 bases. Germline loops: CDR1 DFQATT, CDR2 SNEGSKA (reference sequence). J was trimmed by 4 bases and V by 3 bases; bases with no gene match: 4. CDR3 length: 13 residues. CDR3 loop: CSARAGGPETQYF. The CDR3, as DNA: TGCAGTGCTAGGGCGGGAGGCCCAGAGACCCAGTACTTC.

This clonotype was seen only a few times. V gene TRBV5-1 combines with J gene TRBJ2-5; no definite D call. Trimming took off 5 bases at V and 2 bases at J, with 10 bases between the two ends. The length of the CDR3 is 13 residues. From germline, CDR1 is SGHRS and CDR2 YFSETQ. The DNA of the CDR3 is TGCGCCAGCAGACCAGCGACACAAGAGACCCAGTACTTC. It is translated as CASRPATQETQYF. The variable domain in full, completed from reference TRBV5-1 and TRBJ2-5, reads KAGVTQTPRYLIKTRGQQVTLSCSPISGHRSVSWYQQTPGQGLQFLFEYFSETQRNKGNFPGRFSGRQFSNSRSEMNVSTLELGDSALYLCASRPATQETQYFGPGTRLLVL.

This clonotype appeared a few times. The chain combines TRBV27 with TRBJ2-5; possibly TRBD2 for D (7 bases). The CDR3 consists of 14 residues. V was trimmed by 6 bases and J by 5 bases, leaving 16 bases between them. Germline CDR1 MNHEY, CDR2 SMNVEV (reference sequence). Written as DNA, the CDR3 is TGTGCCAGCAGGCCCGGGGGGCGCGTTGAGACCCAGTACTTC. It encodes CASRPGGRVETQYF.

The chain has TRBV4-1 and TRBJ2-4, with 7 bases identical to TRBD2. Germline V gene sequence: CDR1 MGHRA, CDR2 YSYEKL. The CDR3 sequence is 14 residues long. Trimming cost V 7 bases and J 10 bases; bases outside gene matches: 13. The CDR3 DNA reads TGCGCCAGCACCCCTTCGGGGGGTAGTCGAATTCAGTACTTC. Its translation: CASTPSGGSRIQYF.

The chain carries TRBV18 and TRBJ2-2; no reliable D call. V was trimmed by 3 bases and J by 2 bases, leaving 10 bases between them. The length of the CDR3 is 15 residues. Germline CDR1 is KGHSH and CDR2 is LQKENI. CDR3 protein: CASSPVSSNTGELFF. The CDR3 bases are TGTGCCAGCTCACCTGTGTCGTCAAACACCGGGGAGCTGTTTTTT.

This clonotype showed up many times. The J gene is TRBJ2-5, the V gene TRBV27, with D perhaps matching TRBD1 or TRBD2 (6 bases each). V lost 6 bases and J 5 bases, leaving 13 bases between the germline ends. The CDR3 has 13 residues. The germline gives CDR1 MNHEY, CDR2 SMNVEV (reference sequence). The CDR3: CASRFQGRETQYF. The CDR3 nucleotides read TGTGCCAGCAGATTTCAGGGGAGGGAGACCCAGTACTTC.

This clonotype was observed a few times. The chain carries TRBV20-1 and TRBJ2-7; TRBD2 matches at 13 bases. V dropped 0 bases and J dropped 5; count of bases not matched to a gene: 16. The length of the CDR3 is 19 residues. Per germline, CDR1 DFQATT and CDR2 SNEGSKA (reference sequence). CDR3 amino acids: CSARDQRTSGSRALHEQYF. The DNA for the CDR3 is TGCAGTGCTAGAGATCAGAGGACTAGCGGGAGTCGAGCCCTACACGAGCAGTACTTC.

The chain recombines TRBV3-1 with TRBJ1-2; weak D call: TRBD1 (6 bases). Germline V gene lookup returns CDR1 LGHDT and CDR2 YNNKEL (reference sequence). CDR3 length: 13 residues. The ends were cut back, 4 bases at V and 8 bases at J, with 14 bases in the middle. CDR3 loop: CASSPSAGAGYTF. The CDR3 DNA reads TGTGCCAGCAGCCCCTCCGCGGGGGCGGGCTACACCTTC.